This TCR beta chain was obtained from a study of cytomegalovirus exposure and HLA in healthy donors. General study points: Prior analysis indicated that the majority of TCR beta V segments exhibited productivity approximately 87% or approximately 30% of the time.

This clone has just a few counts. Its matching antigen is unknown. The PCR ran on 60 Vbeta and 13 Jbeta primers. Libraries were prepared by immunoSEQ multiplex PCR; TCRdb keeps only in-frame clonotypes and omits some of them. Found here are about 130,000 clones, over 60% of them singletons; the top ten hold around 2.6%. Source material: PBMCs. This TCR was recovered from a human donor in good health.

CDR3 sequence: CASSLGSPHEQYF. The CDR3 coding sequence is TGTGCCAGCAGCTTAGGCAGTCCCCACGAGCAGTACTTC. The J gene is TRBJ2-7, the V gene TRBV7-2; no clear D gene. Germline loops: CDR1 SGHTA, CDR2 FQGNSA. The V end was cut by 1 base, the J end by 5 bases, with 9 bases between. This CDR3 has 13 amino acids.